A selection of T cell receptor beta chains follows, all from one sample in a study of regulatory T cells in long-lasting Graves disease. TCRdb analysed the multiplex PCR reads with MiXCR anew, one entry per CDR3 protein. The table lists approximately 470,000 distinct CDR3 sequences, around 21% of them singletons. The sequencing used peripheral blood mononuclear cells (PBMCs), collected when the disease was refractory, from a patient treated with antithyroid drugs. The receptor source for this set is a female donor with Graves disease. Both conserved end residues are part of each CDR3. A D gene is named only where the DNA matches it firmly. Size is omitted from some rows. Given values are once, few, many or a class for expanded clones.

v_call,j_call,d_call,clone_size,cdr3_nt,cdr3_aa
TRBV7-9,TRBJ2-7,TRBD1,many,TGTGCCAGCAGCTTACTGTCAGGGACAGACTCCTACGAGCAGTACTTC,CASSLLSGTDSYEQYF
TRBV5-1,TRBJ2-3,TRBD2,NA,TGCGCCAGCAGCCCTTGGACTAGCGGGGCAGATACGCAGTATTTT,CASSPWTSGADTQYF
TRBV6-2/TRBV6-3,TRBJ2-7,NA,NA,TGTGCCAGCAGTGGCCTCTTATACGAGCAGTACTTC,CASSGLLYEQYF
TRBV6-1,TRBJ1-1,NA,many,TGTGCCAGCAGAGCGGGGCGCCAGACTGAAGCTTTCTTT,CASRAGRQTEAFF
TRBV25-1,TRBJ1-6,NA,NA,TGTGCCAGCAGTGACCTTTTCACGGCCCTCCACTTT,CASSDLFTALHF
TRBV10-3,TRBJ1-3,NA,few,TGTGCCATCATAGGGAATCGAAACACCATATATTTT,CAIIGNRNTIYF
TRBV27,TRBJ1-1,NA,few,TGTGCCAGCAGTTTATACTCAGGAACTGAAGCTTTCTTT,CASSLYSGTEAFF
TRBV28,TRBJ2-3,TRBD1,few,TGTGCCAGCAGATCGACAGGGAAGGTCACAGATACGCAGTATTTT,CASRSTGKVTDTQYF
TRBV7-9,TRBJ1-4,NA,many,TGTGCCAGCAGCCCCGCGGCGGGCCGGGGCACTAATGAAAAACTGTTTTTT,CASSPAAGRGTNEKLFF
TRBV3-1,TRBJ2-7,NA,many,TGTGCCAGCAGCCAAGACGTCCTTATTCAAATGTCGGACGAGCAGTACTTC,CASSQDVLIQMSDEQYF
TRBV20-1,TRBJ2-7,NA,NA,TGCAGTGCTAAGCCCGTTTCTTTCTGCGAGCAGTACTTC,CSAKPVSFCEQYF
TRBV20-1,TRBJ1-6,NA,NA,TGTAGTGCTAACAGGGACCCACAGCTTCATAATTCACCCCTCCACTTT,CSANRDPQLHNSPLHF
TRBV28,TRBJ2-5,TRBD1,many,TGTGCCAGCAGGAATTGGGACAGACAAGAGACCCAGTACTTC,CASRNWDRQETQYF
TRBV12-3/TRBV12-4,TRBJ2-7,TRBD2,many,TGTGCCAGCCAATTCAAAGGGGTAGCGGGAGGATTATCGGCCTACGAGCAGTACTTC,CASQFKGVAGGLSAYEQYF
TRBV27,TRBJ1-2,NA,many,TGTGCCAGCAGTTTACGACCCCGGGATGGCTACACCTTC,CASSLRPRDGYTF
TRBV5-6,TRBJ2-5,TRBD2,NA,TGTGCCAGCAGCCGGAGGGGACTAGCGGGGCCGCAAGAGACCCAGTACTTC,CASSRRGLAGPQETQYF
TRBV28,TRBJ1-6,NA,many,TGTGCCAGCAGGTGGACGGTCGACAATTCACCCCTCCACTTT,CASRWTVDNSPLHF
TRBV28,TRBJ2-2,NA,many,TGTGCCAGCAGTTTCCGGACGGGAGAGGGTGGTGCCGGGGAGCTGTTTTTT,CASSFRTGEGGAGELFF
TRBV5-1,TRBJ2-7,TRBD2,NA,TGCGCCAGCAGCTTGGGACTCCAGCGGGGGGCCTACGAGCAGTACTTC,CASSLGLQRGAYEQYF
TRBV6-1,TRBJ2-5,NA,many,TGTGCCAGCAGTAACCGGGACTGGGAAGAGACCCAGTACTTC,CASSNRDWEETQYF
TRBV30,TRBJ1-2,NA,few,TGTGCCTGGAGCGGAAGAGGGACGGTCTATGGCTACACCTTC,CAWSGRGTVYGYTF
TRBV11-2,TRBJ2-2,NA,many,TGTGCCAGCAGCTCGGGTCTAACCGGTACCGGGGAGCTGTTTTTT,CASSSGLTGTGELFF
TRBV5-4,TRBJ1-4,TRBD1,NA,TGTGCCAGCAGCTTAAAACAGGGGAACGGAAAACTGTTTTTT,CASSLKQGNGKLFF
TRBV5-1,TRBJ2-7,NA,many,TGCGCCAGCAGCTTGTGGCCAGAGGGTTCCTACGAGCAGTACTTC,CASSLWPEGSYEQYF
TRBV19,TRBJ1-2,TRBD1,few,TGTGCCAGTAGCCCGACAGGGTATAATTATGGCTACACCTTC,CASSPTGYNYGYTF
TRBV14,TRBJ2-7,TRBD2,NA,TGTGCCAGCAGCATACGACTAGCGGGAGACCACGAGCAGTACTTC,CASSIRLAGDHEQYF
TRBV27,TRBJ2-5,NA,NA,TGTGCCAGCCAGGGGCTCTCGGGGACCCAGTACTTC,CASQGLSGTQYF
TRBV28,TRBJ1-6,NA,few,TGTGCCAGCAGTTTACAGGTAGTAGGGACCCTCCACTTT,CASSLQVVGTLHF
TRBV14,TRBJ2-4,TRBD1,NA,TGTGCCAGCAGCCACCAAAGACAGGGGGGAAACATTCAGTACTTC,CASSHQRQGGNIQYF
TRBV6-5,TRBJ1-5,TRBD1,few,TGTGCCAGCAGTTACTCCTCCGGGACAGGGACCTATAGCAATCAGCCCCAGCATTTT,CASSYSSGTGTYSNQPQHF
TRBV28,TRBJ2-7,NA,many,TGTGCCAGCAGGACTACCGCCTACGAGCAGTACTTC,CASRTTAYEQYF
TRBV10-3,TRBJ1-1,NA,NA,TGTGCCATCAGGCGGACGGATAACACTGAAGCTTTCTTT,CAIRRTDNTEAFF
TRBV3-1,TRBJ2-7,NA,few,TGTGCCAGCAGCCATGGACCTTCCGAGCAGTACTTC,CASSHGPSEQYF
TRBV20-1,TRBJ1-5,NA,few,TGCAGTGCTAGATCAGGGGTACCCCAGCATTTT,CSARSGVPQHF
TRBV6-2/TRBV6-3,TRBJ1-2,NA,many,TGTGCCAGCAGTCTCAGTTACAATCCCAACTATGGCTACACCTTC,CASSLSYNPNYGYTF
TRBV10-3,TRBJ1-6,TRBD1,few,TGTGCCATCCGAGGGGGACAGGGCCCTTCACCCCTCCACTTT,CAIRGGQGPSPLHF
TRBV7-9,TRBJ2-1,NA,few,TGTGCCAGCAGCTTGGACAGCCCTCACAATGAGCAGTTCTTC,CASSLDSPHNEQFF
TRBV20-1,TRBJ1-3,NA,NA,TGCAGTGCTAGAGTTCAGGGGAACACCATATATTTT,CSARVQGNTIYF
TRBV2,TRBJ1-4,TRBD1,many,TGTGCCAGCAGTTCGGACAGGGAGGGCACTAATGAAAAACTGTTTTTT,CASSSDREGTNEKLFF
TRBV11-2,TRBJ2-2,NA,NA,TGTGCCAGCAGCTTAGAATTCACCCGGGCGGTCACCGGGGAGCTGTTTTTT,CASSLEFTRAVTGELFF
TRBV6-5,TRBJ1-1,NA,many,TGTGCCAGCAGTTACCCCGGCCGCCCCCTGGAAGCTTTCTTT,CASSYPGRPLEAFF
TRBV19,TRBJ2-2,TRBD2,NA,TGTGCCAGTATACCCACCCCCGGGACTAGCGGGACCCGACCCGGGGAGCTGTTTTTT,CASIPTPGTSGTRPGELFF
TRBV12-3/TRBV12-4,TRBJ1-3,TRBD1,many,TGTGCCAGCAGTCCGATCGGCAACCGGATTTGGGACAGGGGGGATATCGGAGTAAACACCATATATTTT,CASSPIGNRIWDRGDIGVNTIYF
TRBV28,TRBJ2-3,NA,NA,TGTGCCAGCAGCTTAGACGGATTCACAGATACGCAGTATTTT,CASSLDGFTDTQYF
TRBV30,TRBJ1-1,TRBD1,few,TGTGCCTGGAGTAATGGGCAGGGGGATGAAGCTTTCTTT,CAWSNGQGDEAFF
TRBV5-5,TRBJ1-2,NA,many,TGTGCCAGCACCTTGGACAGCGAGTATGGCTACACCTTC,CASTLDSEYGYTF
TRBV27,TRBJ1-1,NA,NA,TGTGCCGGCAGTTCTACAGGGTACACTGAAGCTTTCTTT,CAGSSTGYTEAFF
TRBV27,TRBJ2-3,TRBD2,NA,TGTGCCAGCAGCCCCCTAGCGGGAGGACTAACAGATACGCAGTATTTT,CASSPLAGGLTDTQYF
TRBV29-1,TRBJ1-2,NA,NA,TGCAGCGTTGTAAGCGCGGAAAGCAACTATGGCTACACCTTC,CSVVSAESNYGYTF
TRBV2,TRBJ1-5,NA,many,TGTGCCAGCGTAGTTGATGGACTTCCCAATCAGCCCCAGCATTTT,CASVVDGLPNQPQHF
TRBV4-3,TRBJ2-5,TRBD1,once,TGCGCCAGCAGCCCCGGACAGGGACGAGGAGAGACCCAGTACTTC,CASSPGQGRGETQYF
TRBV2,TRBJ2-6,NA,many,TGTGCCAGCAGTGAACAGAACTCTGGGGCCAACGTCCTGACTTTC,CASSEQNSGANVLTF
TRBV28,TRBJ1-1,NA,many,TGTGCCAGCAGAATGGGCCCTGCCACTGAAGCTTTCTTT,CASRMGPATEAFF
TRBV3-1,TRBJ2-5,NA,many,TGTGCCAGCAGCCAAGTTCCGAGGACCACAGAGACCCAGTACTTC,CASSQVPRTTETQYF
TRBV12-3/TRBV12-4,TRBJ1-5,NA,many,TGTGCCAGCAGTCCTGGGGCCTTAAGTAGCAATCAGCCCCAGCATTTT,CASSPGALSSNQPQHF